The 5 T cell receptor beta chains below all came from one sample that was sequenced in a study of CD8 T cells in Susac syndrome. The authors reverse transcribed about 0.5 to 1 ug RNA with random hexamers. Each CDR3 protein is one row after TCRdb ran MiXCR on the immunoSEQ multiplex PCR reads. The sample lists under 350,000 distinct CDR3 sequences, around 92% occurring once. Sequencing was done on a sample of CD4+ T cells from PBMCs. The receptors derive from a human donor with multiple sclerosis.

The rearrangement joins TRBV19 to TRBJ2-5, with D possibly being TRBD2 (5 bases). CDR1 and CDR2 from the germline V gene are LNHDA and SQIVND (reference sequence). The CDR3 extends over 12 amino acids. V dropped 1 base and J dropped 9 bases, with 9 bases sitting between them. Written as DNA, the CDR3 is TGTGCCAGTAGTATAGGTGCCGGGGCCCAGTACTTC. Protein: CASSIGAGAQYF.

This chain joins TRBV11-2 and TRBJ1-3; D not resolved. The ends were cut back, 5 bases at V and 2 bases at J, with 16 bases in the middle. There are 16 residues in the CDR3. CDR1 is SGHAT and CDR2 is FQNNGV in the germline V gene. The CDR3 here is CASSPREGYPGNTIYF. The CDR3 DNA follows: TGTGCCAGCAGCCCTAGAGAGGGTTATCCTGGAAACACCATATATTTT.

In this sample, this clonotype turned up once. This chain joins TRBV4-3 and TRBJ1-1; weak D call: TRBD1 (6 bases). There are 17 residues in the CDR3. V was cut by 0 bases and J by 1 base, with 15 bases left in between. The germline gives CDR1 LGHNA, CDR2 YSLEER. The CDR3 nucleotides read TGCGCCAGCAGCCAAGATAAGGGGGGGGTCCCGAACACTGAAGCTTTCTTT. Translating it yields CASSQDKGGVPNTEAFF.

V and J are TRBV3-1 and TRBJ2-5; D gene unclear. The V gene lost 4 bases and the J gene lost 4 bases, with 1 base spanning the gap. Germline V gene data show CDR1 as LGHDT and CDR2 as YNNKEL (reference sequence). CDR3 length equals 10 residues. CDR3 region: CASSRETQYF. The CDR3 DNA follows: TGTGCCAGCAGCCGAGAGACCCAGTACTTC.

The CDR3 bases are TGCGCCAGCAGCCTCCAGGGGATGGCCAAAAACATTCAGTACTTC. Encoded protein: CASSLQGMAKNIQYF. The chain carries TRBV4-1 and TRBJ2-4, with D perhaps matching TRBD1 (6 bases). The CDR3 consists of 15 residues. The germline V gene has CDR1 MGHRA and CDR2 YSYEKL. V was clipped by 4 bases and J by 1 base, with 11 bases between them.